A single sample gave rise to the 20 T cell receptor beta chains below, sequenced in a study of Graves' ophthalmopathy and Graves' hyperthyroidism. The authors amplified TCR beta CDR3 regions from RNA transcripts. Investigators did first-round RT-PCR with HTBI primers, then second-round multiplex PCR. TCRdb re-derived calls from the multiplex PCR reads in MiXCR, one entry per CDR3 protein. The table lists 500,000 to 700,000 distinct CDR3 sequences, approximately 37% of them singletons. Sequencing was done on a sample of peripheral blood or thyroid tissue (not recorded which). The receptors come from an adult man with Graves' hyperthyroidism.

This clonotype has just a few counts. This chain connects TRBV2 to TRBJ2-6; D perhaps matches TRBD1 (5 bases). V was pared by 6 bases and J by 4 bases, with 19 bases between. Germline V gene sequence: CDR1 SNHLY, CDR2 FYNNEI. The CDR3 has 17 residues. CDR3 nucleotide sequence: TGTGCCAGCAGAGGCCTCCTACGACAGTCCGGGGCCAACGTCCTGACTTTC. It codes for CASRGLLRQSGANVLTF.

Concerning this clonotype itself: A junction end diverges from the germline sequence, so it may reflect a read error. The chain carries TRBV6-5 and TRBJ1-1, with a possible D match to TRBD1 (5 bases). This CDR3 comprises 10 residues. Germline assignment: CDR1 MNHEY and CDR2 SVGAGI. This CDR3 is CASSQDPGNF. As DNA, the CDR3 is TGTGCCAGCAGCCAAGATCCAGGGAACTTT.

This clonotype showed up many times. This CDR3 is CASSEASASYEQYF. The CDR3 DNA reads as TGTGCCAGCAGTGAAGCCAGCGCGTCCTACGAGCAGTACTTC. The chain couples TRBV2 to TRBJ2-7; D unclear. Germline loops: CDR1 SNHLY, CDR2 FYNNEI. Trimming removed 0 bases at V and 1 base at J, with 7 bases between. The CDR3 spans 14 residues.

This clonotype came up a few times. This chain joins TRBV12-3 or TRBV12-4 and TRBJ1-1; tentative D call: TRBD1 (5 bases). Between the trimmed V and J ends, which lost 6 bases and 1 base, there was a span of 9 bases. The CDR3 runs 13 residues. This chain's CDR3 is CASSDGTNTEAFF. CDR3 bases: TGTGCCAGCAGCGACGGGACGAACACTGAAGCTTTCTTT.

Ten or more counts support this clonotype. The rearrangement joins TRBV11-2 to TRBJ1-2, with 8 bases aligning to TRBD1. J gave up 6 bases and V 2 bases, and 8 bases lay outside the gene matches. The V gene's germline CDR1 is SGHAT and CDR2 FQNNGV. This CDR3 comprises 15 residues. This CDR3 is CASSLLAGGADGYTF. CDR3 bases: TGTGCCAGCAGCTTATTAGCAGGGGGCGCCGATGGCTACACCTTC.

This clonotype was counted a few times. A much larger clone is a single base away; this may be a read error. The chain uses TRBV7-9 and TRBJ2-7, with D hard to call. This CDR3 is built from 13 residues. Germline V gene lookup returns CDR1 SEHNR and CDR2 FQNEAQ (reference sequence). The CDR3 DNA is TGTGCCGGCAGCTTAATATATTCGGGCGAGCAGTACTTC. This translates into CAGSLIYSGEQYF.

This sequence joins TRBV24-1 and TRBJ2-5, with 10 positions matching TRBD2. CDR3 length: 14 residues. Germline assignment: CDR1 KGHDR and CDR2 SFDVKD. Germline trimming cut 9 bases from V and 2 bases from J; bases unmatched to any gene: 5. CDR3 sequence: CATLSAGGQETQYF. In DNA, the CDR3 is TGTGCCACCCTCTCAGCGGGGGGGCAAGAGACCCAGTACTTC.

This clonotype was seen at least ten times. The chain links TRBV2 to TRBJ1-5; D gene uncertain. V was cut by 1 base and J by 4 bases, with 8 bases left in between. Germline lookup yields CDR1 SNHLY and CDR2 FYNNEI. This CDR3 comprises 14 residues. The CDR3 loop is CASSEGAANQPQHF. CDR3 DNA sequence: TGTGCCAGCAGTGAAGGCGCAGCTAATCAGCCCCAGCATTTT.

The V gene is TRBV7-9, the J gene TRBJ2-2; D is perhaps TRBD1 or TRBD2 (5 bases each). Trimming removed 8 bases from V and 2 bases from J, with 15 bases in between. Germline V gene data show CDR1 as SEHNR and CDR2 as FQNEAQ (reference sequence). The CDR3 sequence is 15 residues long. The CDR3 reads CASLTGRRNTGELFF. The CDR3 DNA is TGTGCCAGCCTGACGGGACGGCGAAACACCGGGGAGCTGTTTTTT.

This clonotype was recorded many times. CDR3 sequence: CAISGERTDQPQHF. CDR3 coding DNA: TGTGCCATCAGTGGGGAGCGGACGGATCAGCCCCAGCATTTT. The rearrangement joins TRBV10-3 to TRBJ1-5, with D unresolved. This CDR3 comprises 14 residues. CDR1 and CDR2 from the germline V gene are ENHRY and SYGVKD. V was pared by 4 bases and J by 5 bases, with 12 bases between.

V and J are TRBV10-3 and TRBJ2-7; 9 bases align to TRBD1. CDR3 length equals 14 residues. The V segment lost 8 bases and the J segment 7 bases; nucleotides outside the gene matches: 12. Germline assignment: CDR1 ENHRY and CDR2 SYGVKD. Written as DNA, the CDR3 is TGTGCCATCTACCCAGGACAGGGGACCGGGGAGCAGTACTTC. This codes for CAIYPGQGTGEQYF.

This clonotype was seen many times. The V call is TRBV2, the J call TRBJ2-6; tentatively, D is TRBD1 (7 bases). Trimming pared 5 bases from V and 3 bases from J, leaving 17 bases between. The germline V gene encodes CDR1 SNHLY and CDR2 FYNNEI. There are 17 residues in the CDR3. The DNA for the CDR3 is TGTGCCAGCAGTCGCGGGAAAGGGGGCTTTGGGGCCAACGTCCTGACTTTC. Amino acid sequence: CASSRGKGGFGANVLTF.

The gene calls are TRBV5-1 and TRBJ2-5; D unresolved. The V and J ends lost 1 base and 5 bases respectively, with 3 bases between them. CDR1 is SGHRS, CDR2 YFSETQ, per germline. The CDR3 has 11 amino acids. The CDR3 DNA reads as TGCGCCAGCAGCTTGCATGAGACCCAGTACTTC. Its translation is CASSLHETQYF.

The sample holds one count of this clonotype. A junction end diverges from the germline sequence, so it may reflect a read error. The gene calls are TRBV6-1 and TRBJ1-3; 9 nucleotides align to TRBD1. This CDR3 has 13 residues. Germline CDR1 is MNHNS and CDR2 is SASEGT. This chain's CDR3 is CASRGQGPNTRYF. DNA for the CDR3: TGTGCCAGCAGGGGACAGGGCCCAAACACCAGATATTTT.

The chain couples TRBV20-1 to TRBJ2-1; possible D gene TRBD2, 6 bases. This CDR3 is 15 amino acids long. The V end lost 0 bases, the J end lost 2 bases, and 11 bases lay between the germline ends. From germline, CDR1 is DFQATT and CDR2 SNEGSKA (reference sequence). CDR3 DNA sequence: TGCAGTGCTAGAGATAAGGGGAGGCCCTACAATGAGCAGTTCTTC. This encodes CSARDKGRPYNEQFF.

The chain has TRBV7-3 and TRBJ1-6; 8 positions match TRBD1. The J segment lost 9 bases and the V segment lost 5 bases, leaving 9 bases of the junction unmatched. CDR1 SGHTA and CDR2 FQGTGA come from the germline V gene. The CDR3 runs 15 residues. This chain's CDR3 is CASSPTGTGLSPLHF. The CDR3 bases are TGTGCCAGCAGCCCCACCGGGACAGGACTTTCACCCCTCCACTTT.

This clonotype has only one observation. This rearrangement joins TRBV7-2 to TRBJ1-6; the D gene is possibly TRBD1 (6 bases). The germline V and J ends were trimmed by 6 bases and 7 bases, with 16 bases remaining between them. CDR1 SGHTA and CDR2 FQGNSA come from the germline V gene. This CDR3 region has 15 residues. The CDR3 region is CASRRDRQYNSPLHF. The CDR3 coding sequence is TGTGCCAGCAGACGAGACAGGCAGTACAATTCACCCCTCCACTTT.

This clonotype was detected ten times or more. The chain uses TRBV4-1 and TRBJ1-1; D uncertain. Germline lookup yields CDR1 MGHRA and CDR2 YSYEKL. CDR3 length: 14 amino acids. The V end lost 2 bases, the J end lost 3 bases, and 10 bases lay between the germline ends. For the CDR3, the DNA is TGCGCCAGCAGCCAAAAGTTGACATACACTGAAGCTTTCTTT. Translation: CASSQKLTYTEAFF.

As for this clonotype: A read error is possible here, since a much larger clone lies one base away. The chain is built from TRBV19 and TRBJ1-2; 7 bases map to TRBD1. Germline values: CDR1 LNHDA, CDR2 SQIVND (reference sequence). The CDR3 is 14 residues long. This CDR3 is CARSETGSNYGYTF. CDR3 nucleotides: TGTGCCCGTAGTGAGACAGGGTCCAACTATGGCTACACCTTC.

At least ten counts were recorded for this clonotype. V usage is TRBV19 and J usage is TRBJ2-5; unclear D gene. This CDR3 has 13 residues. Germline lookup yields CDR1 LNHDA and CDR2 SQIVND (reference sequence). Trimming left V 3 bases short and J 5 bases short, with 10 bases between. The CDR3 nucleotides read TGTGCCAGTAGTATCAGTAGTCGCGAGACCCAGTACTTC. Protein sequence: CASSISSRETQYF. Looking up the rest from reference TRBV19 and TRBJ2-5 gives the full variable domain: DGGITQSPKYLFRKEGQNVTLSCEQNLNHDAMYWYRQDPGQGLRLIYYSQIVNDFQKGDIAEGYSVSREKKESFPLTVTSAQKNPTAFYLCASSISSRETQYFGPGTRLLVL.